This TCR beta chain was recovered during a study of blood T cell repertoires in COVID-19. Looking at the study overall: Acute and convalescent COVID-19 samples came from the United States, Italy and Spain. T cells, B-cell-depleted T cells, or PBMCs provided the cDNA or gDNA that served as material.

Original methodology: Using reference gene primer amplification, nucleated cell counts were estimated. Method: immunoSEQ multiplex PCR; TCRdb's copy keeps in-frame clones and lacks some. For V, J and clone size, that table is used; D and trimming come from the DNA. This sample has roughly 99,000 clones, with around 90% found just once. Trimming took 3 bases from V and 3 from J; bases not matched to a gene: 4. This CDR3 spans 14 amino acids. The germline V gene has CDR1 DFQATT and CDR2 SNEGSKA (reference sequence). The sequence derives from a man in his forties or fifties with active or convalescent COVID-19. The sequencing sample was made of peripheral blood. V usage is TRBV20-1 and J usage is TRBJ2-7, with TRBD1 matching 11 bases. CDR3 sequence (DNA): TGCAGTGCTAGTTTCGGGACAGGGGGCTACGAGCAGTACTTC. Amino acids: CSASFGTGGYEQYF.